The rows below give T cell receptor beta chains drawn from one sample of a study of T cells after yellow fever vaccination. Via MiXCR, TCRdb re-called the 5' RACE reads, giving one row per CDR3 protein. This sample has 250,000 to 300,000 distinct CDR3 sequences, with around 4.9% found just once. The sequencing used CD4+ T cells sorted from PBMCs, collected on the day of the yellow fever booster vaccination. The receptors were sampled from a man between 18 and 35 years old who received the YFV17D yellow fever vaccine. CDR3s include the opening cysteine and the closing phenylalanine or tryptophan. A D gene is named only where the DNA matches it firmly. Only part of the rows carry a size: once, few, many, or a class if the clone is expanded.

clone size | D gene | J gene | CDR3 length | V gene | CDR3 DNA | CDR3 protein
many | . | TRBJ2-5 | 13 | TRBV28 | TGTGCCAGCAACTTCCAAGCCCGAGAGACCCAGTACTTC | CASNFQARETQYF
many | TRBD2 | TRBJ2-7 | 17 | TRBV4-3 | TGCGCCAGCAGCCAAGATACCCTAGCGGGGGGGCCGGGCGAGCAGTACTTC | CASSQDTLAGGPGEQYF
. | TRBD1 | TRBJ1-2 | 16 | TRBV5-6 | TGTGCCAGCAGCTTAACCGGTGAGACAGGGGACTATGGCTACACCTTC | CASSLTGETGDYGYTF
few | TRBD1 | TRBJ2-7 | 16 | TRBV18 | TGTGCCAGCTCAGGACGACAGGGGGTTATCTCCTACGAGCAGTACTTC | CASSGRQGVISYEQYF
. | TRBD2 | TRBJ2-3 | 17 | TRBV6-6 | TGTGCCAGCAGGACTAGCGGGGGGATGAGGGGCACAGATACGCAGTATTTT | CASRTSGGMRGTDTQYF
few | . | TRBJ1-5 | 12 | TRBV20-1 | TGCAGTGCTGTATACAGGGATCAGCCCCAGCATTTT | CSAVYRDQPQHF
few | . | TRBJ2-1 | 15 | TRBV4-3 | TGCGCCAGCAGCCAAGGTCAGGTCACTAGGGATGAGCAGTTCTTC | CASSQGQVTRDEQFF
many | . | TRBJ1-5 | 14 | TRBV12-3/TRBV12-4 | TGTGCCAGCAGCTTGAGGGGGAGCAATCAGCCCCAGCATTTT | CASSLRGSNQPQHF
many | TRBD2 | TRBJ2-2 | 17 | TRBV6-2/TRBV6-3 | TGTGCCAGCATCCCGATCGGGACTAGCGGGCACACCGGGGAGCTGTTTTTT | CASIPIGTSGHTGELFF
many | . | TRBJ2-5 | 13 | TRBV5-5 | TGTGCCAGCAGCTGGACGGGGGAAGAGACCCAGTACTTC | CASSWTGEETQYF
many | . | TRBJ2-1 | 14 | TRBV7-2 | TGTGCCAGCAGCCCCCCGGGGGCGGGCTATGAGCAGTTCTTC | CASSPPGAGYEQFF
few | TRBD2 | TRBJ2-7 | 16 | TRBV20-1 | TGCAGTGCTAGCCCGGCGGGGGGCTCTCGGATTTACGAGCAGTACTTC | CSASPAGGSRIYEQYF
. | . | TRBJ1-4 | 14 | TRBV12-3/TRBV12-4 | TGTGCCAGCAGTCGGACAGAGCGGAATGAAAAACTGTTTTTT | CASSRTERNEKLFF
. | TRBD1 | TRBJ1-2 | 15 | TRBV5-5 | TGTGCCAGCAGCCCCCAAGAGGACAGGTACTATGGCTACACCTTC | CASSPQEDRYYGYTF
few | . | TRBJ2-1 | 14 | TRBV11-2 | TGTGCCAGCAGCTTCCATGAATCCTACAATGAGCAGTTCTTC | CASSFHESYNEQFF
few | . | TRBJ2-5 | 15 | TRBV6-5 | TGTGCCAGCAGTTTATCTGGGCAGCTCCAAGAGACCCAGTACTTC | CASSLSGQLQETQYF
. | . | TRBJ2-3 | 15 | TRBV7-2 | TGTGCCAGCAGCTTACGGCAGGGGAAACCAGATACGCAGTATTTT | CASSLRQGKPDTQYF
. | . | TRBJ1-6 | 14 | TRBV28 | TGTGCCAGCACCTCCTGGGGGGAGGATTCACCCCTCCACTTT | CASTSWGEDSPLHF
few | . | TRBJ2-7 | 13 | TRBV18 | TGTGCCAGCTCACCAAACAGGGATGACGAGCAGTACTTC | CASSPNRDDEQYF
few | TRBD1 | TRBJ2-3 | 13 | TRBV6-1 | TGTGCCAGCAGTACAGGGGACACAGATACGCAGTATTTT | CASSTGDTDTQYF
. | TRBD2 | TRBJ2-1 | 16 | TRBV9 | TGTGCCAGCAGCGTAGCTCTGAGCGGGGGGGTAAATGAGCAGTTCTTC | CASSVALSGGVNEQFF
many | . | TRBJ1-6 | 12 | TRBV20-1 | TGCAGTGCCTACGGAGATAATTCACCCCTCCACTTT | CSAYGDNSPLHF
many | TRBD1 | TRBJ2-7 | 15 | TRBV11-3 | TGTGCCAGCAGCTTAGGGAGAGGGGGCGTCTACGAGCAGTACTTC | CASSLGRGGVYEQYF
few | . | TRBJ2-7 | 12 | TRBV18 | TGTGCCAGCTCTCCAGACAACTACGAGCAGTACTTC | CASSPDNYEQYF
. | . | TRBJ1-5 | 16 | TRBV18 | TGTGCCAGCTCACCATCAAATGCAGGGAACGGACAGCCCCAGCATTTT | CASSPSNAGNGQPQHF
many | . | TRBJ2-1 | 14 | TRBV5-1 | TGCGCCAGCAGCCTCCATGAATCGTCGGGACAGCAGTTCTTC | CASSLHESSGQQFF
many | TRBD1 | TRBJ1-2 | 15 | TRBV10-3 | TGTGCCATCAGTGAGCCCAACAGGGGTGTCTATGGCTACACCTTC | CAISEPNRGVYGYTF
many | . | TRBJ2-2 | 15 | TRBV7-3 | TGTGCCAGCAGCCAGCGGTCGGTAGACACCGGGGAGCTGTTTTTT | CASSQRSVDTGELFF
many | . | TRBJ2-3 | 13 | TRBV3-1 | TGTGCCAGCAGCCAAGGAAACGAAGATACGCAGTATTTT | CASSQGNEDTQYF
. | . | TRBJ2-2 | 16 | TRBV28 | TGTGCCAGCAGTCCTCGGATCCCTTTAGACACCGGGGAGCTGTTTTTT | CASSPRIPLDTGELFF
. | . | TRBJ2-7 | 13 | TRBV7-9 | TGTGCCAGCAGCCCAAGGGGGGGTTACGAGCAGTACTTC | CASSPRGGYEQYF
few | . | TRBJ2-1 | 19 | TRBV7-6 | . | CASSLAPVVGAGSYNEHFF
. | TRBD1 | TRBJ1-4 | 15 | TRBV5-1 | TGCGCCAGCAGCCTCCGACAGGGGGCTAATGAAAAACTGTTTTTT | CASSLRQGANEKLFF
. | . | TRBJ1-5 | 17 | TRBV30 | TGTGCCTGGTCTAAACAAACAGGGTCGTATAGCAATCAGCCCCAGCATTTT | CAWSKQTGSYSNQPQHF
many | . | TRBJ1-2 | 11 | TRBV20-1 | TGCAGTGCGCGGCGAGGACATGGCTACACCTTC | CSARRGHGYTF
. | . | TRBJ1-1 | 14 | TRBV14 | TGTGCCAGCAGCGAAATTAGGGGGGTCACTGAAGCTTTCTTT | CASSEIRGVTEAFF
. | TRBD1 | TRBJ2-7 | 13 | TRBV7-2 | TGTGCCAGCAGTACTGGGACAGGTCTAAAGCAGTACTTC | CASSTGTGLKQYF
. | . | TRBJ2-1 | 18 | TRBV12-5 | TGTGCTAGTGGTTTGGTGCTAAGGGGCCCTAGCTCCTACAATGAGCAGTTCTTC | CASGLVLRGPSSYNEQFF
few | . | TRBJ1-5 | 15 | TRBV7-2 | TGTGCCAGCAGCTTAGCTCTCCACCCGGGTCAGCCCCAGCATTTT | CASSLALHPGQPQHF
few | . | TRBJ2-5 | 18 | TRBV6-2/TRBV6-3 | TGTGCCAGCAGTTACCATATTGTGGAGGTTGGGCCAGGAGAGACCCAGTACTTC | CASSYHIVEVGPGETQYF
few | . | TRBJ2-5 | 13 | TRBV5-6 | TGTGCCAGCAGCTTGAGAGTAGTGGAGACCCAGTACTTC | CASSLRVVETQYF
few | . | TRBJ2-3 | 14 | TRBV29-1 | TGCAGCGTTGACTTCGGAGGGAGCACAGATACGCAGTATTTT | CSVDFGGSTDTQYF
. | TRBD2 | TRBJ2-1 | 14 | TRBV12-3/TRBV12-4 | TGTGCCAGCAGATTCGGCGGGGGGGCGCATGAGCAGTTCTTC | CASRFGGGAHEQFF
many | TRBD2 | TRBJ2-4 | 13 | TRBV12-3/TRBV12-4 | TGTGCCAGCAGCCCGACGGCCGGGACTAGCGGTTACTTC | CASSPTAGTSGYF
many | TRBD2 | TRBJ2-2 | 16 | TRBV7-6 | TGTGCCATCCCGGTTGCGGGGGTTCGGGACACCGGGGAGCTGTTTTTT | CAIPVAGVRDTGELFF
. | TRBD2 | TRBJ2-5 | 19 | TRBV10-3 | TGTGCCATCAGTGAGTCTGAGACTAGCGGGGCCTCGTACCAAGAGACCCAGTACTTC | CAISESETSGASYQETQYF
. | TRBD2 | TRBJ2-5 | 17 | TRBV20-1 | TGCAGTGCTAGAGCGGGACTAGCGGGACAATTTTGGGAGACCCAGTACTTC | CSARAGLAGQFWETQYF
many | TRBD2 | TRBJ2-5 | 15 | TRBV20-1 | TGCAGTGCTAGAAGTAGCGGGGGGTACCAAGAGACCCAGTACTTC | CSARSSGGYQETQYF
. | . | TRBJ2-3 | 15 | TRBV19 | TGTGCCAGTAGTCCAGACCTGGGAAGCACAGATACGCAGTATTTT | CASSPDLGSTDTQYF
few | . | TRBJ2-1 | 16 | TRBV6-5 | TGTGCCAGCAGTTACAGTTCTGGGGGTTCCTACAATGAGCAGTTCTTC | CASSYSSGGSYNEQFF
many | . | TRBJ1-4 | 13 | TRBV20-1 | TGCAGTGCCCCAGGGGTGGTGGGTGAAAAACTGTTTTTT | CSAPGVVGEKLFF
few | . | TRBJ2-1 | 15 | TRBV4-3 | TGCGCCAGCAGCCGCCTCGGGGATATCGACAATGAGCAGTTCTTC | CASSRLGDIDNEQFF
few | . | TRBJ1-3 | 18 | TRBV4-1 | TGCGCCAGCAGCACCCACCCGGCCAGGGCACGGTCTGGAAACACCATATATTTT | CASSTHPARARSGNTIYF
many | . | TRBJ1-2 | 15 | TRBV7-2 | TGTGCCAGCGGGCGAGGGCAGGTGTGGGACTATGGCTACACCTTC | CASGRGQVWDYGYTF
few | . | TRBJ2-2 | 15 | TRBV5-1 | TGCGCCAGCAGCTTTGGGTCAACCACCACCGGGGAGCTGTTTTTT | CASSFGSTTTGELFF
many | TRBD2 | TRBJ2-5 | 14 | TRBV4-3 | TGCGCCAGCAGCCCGTCACTAGCGACCGAGACCCAGTACTTC | CASSPSLATETQYF
few | TRBD2 | TRBJ2-1 | 16 | TRBV4-3 | TGCGCCAGCAGCCAAGGCCTAGCGGGGGTATACAATGAGCAGTTCTTC | CASSQGLAGVYNEQFF
few | . | TRBJ2-5 | 12 | TRBV12-3/TRBV12-4 | TGTGCCAGCAGGATAGGGGAGCGGGCCCAGTACTTC | CASRIGERAQYF
. | TRBD1 | TRBJ1-4 | 16 | TRBV4-3 | TGCGCCAGCAGGCCGGGACAGGGGAAAGGTGGAGAAAAACTGTTTTTT | CASRPGQGKGGEKLFF